Listed below are T cell receptor beta chains from one sample, sequenced in a study of shared clonotypes between healthy human individuals. Clones were sequenced by immunoSEQ multiplex PCR, and TCRdb holds only the in-frame ones, with some missing. Among roughly 1,000,000 clones listed, around three quarters were seen once. Sequencing was carried out using memory CD4+ T cells from PBMCs. These receptors originate from a man aged 18 to 35 in good health. Some clones in this sample may be carry-over from other donors' samples. CDR3s include the opening cysteine and the closing phenylalanine or tryptophan. The order of the fields is V gene, CDR3 length, J gene, CDR3 protein.

V gene: TRBV27
CDR3 length: 13
J gene: TRBJ2-7
CDR3 protein: CASSFASGREQYF

V gene: TRBV6-6
CDR3 length: 13
J gene: TRBJ2-5
CDR3 protein: CASSYQHQETQYF

V gene: TRBV28
CDR3 length: 19
J gene: TRBJ2-2
CDR3 protein: CASSLKRVRVRTNTGELFF

V gene: TRBV7-2
CDR3 length: 14
J gene: TRBJ2-7
CDR3 protein: CASSLGQPVAEQYF

V gene: TRBV19
CDR3 length: 14
J gene: TRBJ2-6
CDR3 protein: CASSIGGTENVLTF

V gene: TRBV30
CDR3 length: 14
J gene: TRBJ2-7
CDR3 protein: CAWSPGGASIEQYF

V gene: TRBV28
CDR3 length: 15
J gene: TRBJ2-3
CDR3 protein: CASSPSGRARDTQYF

V gene: TRBV30
CDR3 length: 14
J gene: TRBJ2-7
CDR3 protein: CAWVPRERPYEQYF

V gene: TRBV9
CDR3 length: 13
J gene: TRBJ1-1
CDR3 protein: CASSVGPLGEAFF

V gene: TRBV28
CDR3 length: 16
J gene: TRBJ2-2
CDR3 protein: CASSPTGGGFTGELFF

V gene: TRBV6-1
CDR3 length: 16
J gene: TRBJ1-2
CDR3 protein: CASSEGWQPVGYGYTF

V gene: TRBV10-3
CDR3 length: 15
J gene: TRBJ2-1
CDR3 protein: CATLSPKTSYNEQFF

V gene: TRBV18
CDR3 length: 14
J gene: TRBJ1-2
CDR3 protein: CASSTTTGEGGYTF

V gene: TRBV28
CDR3 length: 12
J gene: TRBJ1-1
CDR3 protein: CASSPRTGEAFF

V gene: TRBV4-2
CDR3 length: 16
J gene: TRBJ2-2
CDR3 protein: CASSQGVGQDTGELFF

V gene: TRBV7-8
CDR3 length: 15
J gene: TRBJ1-1
CDR3 protein: CASREGLGPRTEAFF

V gene: TRBV2
CDR3 length: 14
J gene: TRBJ2-5
CDR3 protein: CASGGGRFVETQYF